The subject of this entry is one TCR beta chain. The antigen remains unidentified. The data stem from a study of T-cell memory formation after mild COVID-19. Study at large: The TCR clusters were mostly specific to one donor. Findings of the study overall: In pre-infection memory, a portion of responding clones appeared, which suggested that cross-reactive memory joined. A second wave expanding day 15 to 37 was CD4+-biased; contracting clones were balanced.

From germline, CDR1 is LGHNA and CDR2 YNFKEQ. CDR3 size: 13 residues. V was cut by 3 bases and J by 7 bases, with 10 bases left in between. From the 5' RACE reads, TCRdb called clonotypes with MiXCR, one entry per CDR3 protein. The table lists fewer than 90,000 distinct CDR3 sequences, around 13% of them singletons. The TCR sequence derives from an adult woman who had mild COVID-19 (a few samples of this study predate the infection). Cell type and time point are not known. Sequencing was done on a sample of PBMCs or a T cell subset sorted from them (not recorded which). V gene TRBV4-2 combines with J gene TRBJ2-1; D possibly corresponds to TRBD2 (5 bases). The CDR3 DNA reads as TGTGCCAGCAGCCATACAGCGGTTAATGAGCAGTTCTTC. Translation: CASSHTAVNEQFF.